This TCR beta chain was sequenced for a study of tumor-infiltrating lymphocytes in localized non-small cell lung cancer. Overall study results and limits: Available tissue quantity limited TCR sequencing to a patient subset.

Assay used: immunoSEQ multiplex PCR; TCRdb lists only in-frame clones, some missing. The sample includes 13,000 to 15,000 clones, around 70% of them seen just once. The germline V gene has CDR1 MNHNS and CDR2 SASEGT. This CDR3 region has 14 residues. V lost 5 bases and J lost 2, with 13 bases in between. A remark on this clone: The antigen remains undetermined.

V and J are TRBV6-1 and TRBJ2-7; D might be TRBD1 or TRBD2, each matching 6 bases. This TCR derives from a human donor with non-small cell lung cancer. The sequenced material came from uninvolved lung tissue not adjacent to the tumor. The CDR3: CASSRQAGTYEQYF. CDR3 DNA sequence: TGTGCCAGCAGTAGACAGGCGGGGACCTACGAGCAGTACTTC.